A selection of T cell receptor beta chains follows, all from one sample in a study of CD8+CD57+ T cells in acquired aplastic anemia. One entry per CDR3 protein results from TCRdb running MiXCR on the reads. The sample lists more than 70,000 distinct CDR3 sequences, about three quarters occurring once. What was sequenced was sorted CD4+, CD8+, or CD8+CD57+ T cells (not recorded which) from PBMCs. All receptors derive from a human donor with aplastic anemia. Both conserved end residues are part of each CDR3. A D gene is named only where the DNA matches it firmly. The listing skips clone size in some rows; elsewhere it reads once, few, many or a size class.

clone size: few
J gene: TRBJ2-3
D gene: TRBD2
V gene: TRBV20-1
CDR3 DNA: TGCAGTGCTAGACCTGGACTAGCGGGGGGGGCCAACTCCACAGATACGCAGTATTTT
CDR3 protein: CSARPGLAGGANSTDTQYF

clone size: -
J gene: TRBJ2-7
D gene: TRBD2
V gene: TRBV20-1
CDR3 DNA: TGCAGTGCTAGATGGGGTAGCGGGCCCTACGAGCAGTACTTC
CDR3 protein: CSARWGSGPYEQYF

clone size: -
J gene: TRBJ2-2
D gene: -
V gene: TRBV10-2
CDR3 DNA: TGCGCCAGCAGATACACCAACACCGGGGAGCTGTTTTTT
CDR3 protein: CASRYTNTGELFF

clone size: -
J gene: TRBJ1-1
D gene: -
V gene: TRBV9
CDR3 DNA: TGTGCCAGCAGCGTAGGGATGGGCACTGAAGCTTTCTTT
CDR3 protein: CASSVGMGTEAFF

clone size: -
J gene: TRBJ2-7
D gene: TRBD2
V gene: TRBV25-1
CDR3 DNA: TGTGCCAGCAGTGTACCCAAACTAGCGGGAGGCCGTTACGAGCAGTACTTC
CDR3 protein: CASSVPKLAGGRYEQYF

clone size: -
J gene: TRBJ1-2
D gene: TRBD1
V gene: TRBV9
CDR3 DNA: TGTGCCAGCAGCGTAGGGCCGGGACAGAGGAACTATGGCTACACCTTC
CDR3 protein: CASSVGPGQRNYGYTF

clone size: many
J gene: TRBJ2-7
D gene: TRBD2
V gene: TRBV7-2
CDR3 DNA: TGTGCCAGCAGCGACGCTGGGGGGGTACTCTACGAGCAGTACTTC
CDR3 protein: CASSDAGGVLYEQYF

clone size: -
J gene: TRBJ2-7
D gene: -
V gene: TRBV20-1
CDR3 DNA: TGCAGTGCGACCGAAGCGGGCACCTACGAGCAGTACTTC
CDR3 protein: CSATEAGTYEQYF

clone size: -
J gene: TRBJ2-7
D gene: -
V gene: TRBV10-3
CDR3 DNA: TGTGCCAGCACCAGCAGACACTCCTACGAGCAGTACTTC
CDR3 protein: CASTSRHSYEQYF

clone size: once
J gene: TRBJ2-7
D gene: TRBD1
V gene: TRBV20-1
CDR3 DNA: TGCAGTGCGTGGCCAGCAGGACAGGGAGGCTACGAGCAGTACTTC
CDR3 protein: CSAWPAGQGGYEQYF

clone size: -
J gene: TRBJ2-7
D gene: TRBD2
V gene: TRBV15
CDR3 DNA: TGTGCCACCCTGCTTTTTGCGGGGGATTACGAGCAGTACTTC
CDR3 protein: CATLLFAGDYEQYF

clone size: -
J gene: TRBJ2-5
D gene: TRBD2
V gene: TRBV20-1
CDR3 DNA: TGCAGTGCTAGAGACGGGACTAGCGGAGAGACCCAGTACTTC
CDR3 protein: CSARDGTSGETQYF

clone size: -
J gene: TRBJ2-5
D gene: TRBD1
V gene: TRBV12-3/TRBV12-4
CDR3 DNA: TGTGCCAGCAGTTTCTCACGGGTCTCCGGGACAGAGCTTGTAGAGACCCAGTACTTC
CDR3 protein: CASSFSRVSGTELVETQYF

clone size: many
J gene: TRBJ1-6
D gene: -
V gene: TRBV19
CDR3 DNA: TGTGCCAGTAGGGAGGGGAACACTTTGAATAATTCACCCCTCCACTTT
CDR3 protein: CASREGNTLNNSPLHF

clone size: -
J gene: TRBJ2-7
D gene: -
V gene: TRBV2
CDR3 DNA: TGTGCCAGCAGAGCTCGTGGGGGGGGCACCTACGAGCGGTACTTC
CDR3 protein: CASRARGGGTYERYF

clone size: -
J gene: TRBJ2-3
D gene: TRBD2
V gene: TRBV20-1
CDR3 DNA: TGCAGTGCACCCTACGGGCAGGGACTAGCAGGAGATACGCAGTATTTT
CDR3 protein: CSAPYGQGLAGDTQYF

clone size: few
J gene: TRBJ2-1
D gene: TRBD1
V gene: TRBV19
CDR3 DNA: TGTGCCAGTACCTTGACAGGGGAGAGCTCCTACAATGAGCAGTTCTTC
CDR3 protein: CASTLTGESSYNEQFF

clone size: few
J gene: TRBJ2-7
D gene: -
V gene: TRBV15
CDR3 DNA: TGTGCCACCAGCAGAGATTGGCGCCTGAGCTACGAGCAGTACTTC
CDR3 protein: CATSRDWRLSYEQYF

clone size: -
J gene: TRBJ2-7
D gene: TRBD2
V gene: TRBV28
CDR3 DNA: TGTGCCAGCAGTCGTTCTAGCGGGGGGGACTACGAGCAGTACTTC
CDR3 protein: CASSRSSGGDYEQYF

clone size: few
J gene: TRBJ2-5
D gene: TRBD2
V gene: TRBV24-1
CDR3 DNA: TGTGCCACCAGTAGCGGGATGGAGACCCAGTACTTC
CDR3 protein: CATSSGMETQYF

clone size: -
J gene: TRBJ2-7
D gene: TRBD1
V gene: TRBV24-1
CDR3 DNA: TGTGCCACCAGTTGCGGATGGGACAGAGGCTACGAGCAGTACTTC
CDR3 protein: CATSCGWDRGYEQYF

clone size: few
J gene: TRBJ2-1
D gene: -
V gene: TRBV24-1
CDR3 DNA: TGTGCCACCAGTGACCCCCAGGGGGGGGCCAATGAGCAGTTCTTC
CDR3 protein: CATSDPQGGANEQFF

clone size: many
J gene: TRBJ2-2
D gene: -
V gene: TRBV15
CDR3 DNA: TGTGCCACCAGCAGAGAACAAGGGACCCGGGAGCTGTTTTTT
CDR3 protein: CATSREQGTRELFF

clone size: once
J gene: TRBJ1-2
D gene: TRBD1
V gene: TRBV30
CDR3 DNA: TGTGCCTGGAGTGGGACAGGGAGGGATAGTAACTATGGCTACACCTTC
CDR3 protein: CAWSGTGRDSNYGYTF

clone size: few
J gene: TRBJ1-5
D gene: -
V gene: TRBV6-8
CDR3 DNA: TGTGCCAGCAGCCCTAGCATTACAGGGTTTGATCAGCCCCAGCATTTT
CDR3 protein: CASSPSITGFDQPQHF

clone size: -
J gene: TRBJ1-2
D gene: -
V gene: TRBV29-1
CDR3 DNA: TGCAGCGTATCCGAGGGTACAGGCTATGGCTACACCTTC
CDR3 protein: CSVSEGTGYGYTF

clone size: -
J gene: TRBJ2-7
D gene: TRBD1
V gene: TRBV20-1
CDR3 DNA: TGCAGTGCCCCTGGGGGGGGACAGGGTAATCCCGAGCAGTACTTC
CDR3 protein: CSAPGGGQGNPEQYF

clone size: -
J gene: TRBJ2-7
D gene: -
V gene: TRBV6-1
CDR3 DNA: TGTGCCAGCAGTATAAGGGGGGGCGAGCAGTACTTC
CDR3 protein: CASSIRGGEQYF

clone size: -
J gene: TRBJ2-7
D gene: -
V gene: TRBV15
CDR3 DNA: TGTGCCACCAGCAGAACGGGGGAGCAGTACTTC
CDR3 protein: CATSRTGEQYF

clone size: few
J gene: TRBJ2-7
D gene: -
V gene: TRBV10-3
CDR3 DNA: TGTGCCATCAGCGGAGGGATCGGGGGCGACGAGCAGTACTTC
CDR3 protein: CAISGGIGGDEQYF

clone size: -
J gene: TRBJ2-7
D gene: TRBD2
V gene: TRBV15
CDR3 DNA: TGTGCCACCAGCCCTGGGGGGGTAAGGCTCGAGCAGTACTTC
CDR3 protein: CATSPGGVRLEQYF

clone size: -
J gene: TRBJ2-7
D gene: -
V gene: TRBV7-3
CDR3 DNA: TGTGCCAGCAGCTTAGTCGAGGGCTACGAGCAGTACTTC
CDR3 protein: CASSLVEGYEQYF

clone size: -
J gene: TRBJ1-5
D gene: -
V gene: TRBV7-2
CDR3 DNA: TGTGCCAGCAGCCCGGAGGTAGCGAGCAATCAGCCCCAGCATTTT
CDR3 protein: CASSPEVASNQPQHF

clone size: once
J gene: TRBJ2-5
D gene: -
V gene: TRBV27
CDR3 DNA: TGTGCCAGCAGTTTACGGTGGACCCAAGAGACCCAGTACTTC
CDR3 protein: CASSLRWTQETQYF

clone size: -
J gene: TRBJ2-1
D gene: TRBD1
V gene: TRBV4-2
CDR3 DNA: TGTGCCAGCAGCCAAGTTACTAGAGGGGGCGATGAGCAGTTCTTC
CDR3 protein: CASSQVTRGGDEQFF

clone size: -
J gene: TRBJ2-5
D gene: -
V gene: TRBV24-1
CDR3 DNA: TGTGCCACCAGTGACCCCAGGGGATCAGAGACCCAGTACTTC
CDR3 protein: CATSDPRGSETQYF

clone size: -
J gene: TRBJ2-7
D gene: -
V gene: TRBV10-3
CDR3 DNA: TGTGCCATCAGTGAGAAGTCCTACGAGCAGTACTTC
CDR3 protein: CAISEKSYEQYF

clone size: -
J gene: TRBJ2-7
D gene: -
V gene: TRBV5-1
CDR3 DNA: TGCGCCAGCAGCTTGGTACGGGGTTGGGCCTACGAGCAGTACTTC
CDR3 protein: CASSLVRGWAYEQYF

clone size: -
J gene: TRBJ2-7
D gene: -
V gene: TRBV14
CDR3 DNA: TGTGCCAGCAGCCAAGGACAGTACAGTAGTGAGCAGTACTTC
CDR3 protein: CASSQGQYSSEQYF

clone size: -
J gene: TRBJ1-2
D gene: -
V gene: TRBV7-9
CDR3 DNA: TGTGCCAGCAGCTTAGCGCGCCGGACGGGGGGAGGCTACACCTTC
CDR3 protein: CASSLARRTGGGYTF

clone size: -
J gene: TRBJ2-7
D gene: -
V gene: TRBV15
CDR3 DNA: TGTGCCACCAGCAGAGAGCGAGGGGGCTACGAGCAGTACTTC
CDR3 protein: CATSRERGGYEQYF

clone size: -
J gene: TRBJ2-5
D gene: -
V gene: TRBV18
CDR3 DNA: TGTGCCAGCTCCCCGGTGACGGGGAGTACTGAGACCCAGTACTTC
CDR3 protein: CASSPVTGSTETQYF

clone size: -
J gene: TRBJ2-3
D gene: TRBD2
V gene: TRBV11-1
CDR3 DNA: TGTGCCAGCAGCTTCAGCGGGAGGGCCGGGGATACGCAGTATTTT
CDR3 protein: CASSFSGRAGDTQYF

clone size: -
J gene: TRBJ1-6
D gene: TRBD1
V gene: TRBV10-3
CDR3 DNA: TGTGCCATCAGTGATAAAGGGACAGTCAATTCACCCCTCCACTTT
CDR3 protein: CAISDKGTVNSPLHF

clone size: -
J gene: TRBJ1-6
D gene: TRBD1
V gene: TRBV2
CDR3 DNA: TGTGCCAGCACTAAGGGACAGGGGTTAGGATCACCCCTCCACTTT
CDR3 protein: CASTKGQGLGSPLHF

clone size: -
J gene: TRBJ2-1
D gene: TRBD2
V gene: TRBV24-1
CDR3 DNA: TGTGCCACCAGTGATTGGACTAGCGGAGGATACAATGAGCAGTTCTTC
CDR3 protein: CATSDWTSGGYNEQFF

clone size: -
J gene: TRBJ2-7
D gene: TRBD2
V gene: TRBV7-8
CDR3 DNA: TGTGCCAGCAGCTCTGAGCCCGCGGGAGTGGGGGCCTACGAGCAGTACTTC
CDR3 protein: CASSSEPAGVGAYEQYF

clone size: -
J gene: TRBJ1-5
D gene: TRBD1
V gene: TRBV10-2
CDR3 DNA: TGCGCCAGCAGCTCGGGGGGGACAGTCGATAGCAATCAGCCCCAGCATTTT
CDR3 protein: CASSSGGTVDSNQPQHF

clone size: many
J gene: TRBJ1-4
D gene: TRBD1
V gene: TRBV19
CDR3 DNA: TGTGCCAGTAGTCTACGACAGGGACTTGTTGAAAAACTGTTTTTT
CDR3 protein: CASSLRQGLVEKLFF

clone size: -
J gene: TRBJ2-5
D gene: TRBD1
V gene: TRBV15
CDR3 DNA: TGTGCCACCAGCTCAACGACAGGGGGGGGAGAGACCCAGTACTTC
CDR3 protein: CATSSTTGGGETQYF

clone size: -
J gene: TRBJ2-3
D gene: TRBD2
V gene: TRBV24-1
CDR3 DNA: TGTGCCACCAGTCGGACTAGCGCCGGGACAGATACGCAGTATTTT
CDR3 protein: CATSRTSAGTDTQYF

clone size: -
J gene: TRBJ1-5
D gene: -
V gene: TRBV19
CDR3 DNA: TGTGCCAGTAGGAGGGGTGGCAATCAGCCCCAGCATTTT
CDR3 protein: CASRRGGNQPQHF

clone size: -
J gene: TRBJ2-1
D gene: TRBD2
V gene: TRBV7-3
CDR3 DNA: TGTGCCAGCAGCCCCGGGGACTACTACAATGAGCAGTTCTTC
CDR3 protein: CASSPGDYYNEQFF

clone size: -
J gene: TRBJ1-2
D gene: -
V gene: TRBV7-2
CDR3 DNA: TGTGCCAGCAGCTCTCGACAGGCATATGGCTACACCTTC
CDR3 protein: CASSSRQAYGYTF

clone size: -
J gene: TRBJ2-3
D gene: TRBD2
V gene: TRBV10-3
CDR3 DNA: TGTGCCATCAGTGATTTCGGGGGGGACACAGATACGCAGTATTTT
CDR3 protein: CAISDFGGDTDTQYF

clone size: -
J gene: TRBJ2-6
D gene: -
V gene: TRBV5-4
CDR3 DNA: TGTGCCAGCAGCTTGGCTAACACTGGGGCCAACGTCCTGACTTTC
CDR3 protein: CASSLANTGANVLTF

clone size: -
J gene: TRBJ2-7
D gene: -
V gene: TRBV4-1
CDR3 DNA: TGCGCCAGCAGCCCTAGCTCAGTTTACGAGCAGTACTTC
CDR3 protein: CASSPSSVYEQYF

clone size: few
J gene: TRBJ1-6
D gene: TRBD1
V gene: TRBV10-3
CDR3 DNA: TGTGCCATCAGTGACCCCGGACAGGGTGATTCACCCCTCCACTTT
CDR3 protein: CAISDPGQGDSPLHF

clone size: many
J gene: TRBJ2-1
D gene: -
V gene: TRBV25-1
CDR3 DNA: TGTGCCAGCAGTGAATACGGACTTTACAATGAGCAGTTCTTC
CDR3 protein: CASSEYGLYNEQFF

clone size: -
J gene: TRBJ2-1
D gene: -
V gene: TRBV19
CDR3 DNA: TGTGCCAGTAGTATTTTCGAGGGGGCGGGAAATGAGCAGTTCTTC
CDR3 protein: CASSIFEGAGNEQFF